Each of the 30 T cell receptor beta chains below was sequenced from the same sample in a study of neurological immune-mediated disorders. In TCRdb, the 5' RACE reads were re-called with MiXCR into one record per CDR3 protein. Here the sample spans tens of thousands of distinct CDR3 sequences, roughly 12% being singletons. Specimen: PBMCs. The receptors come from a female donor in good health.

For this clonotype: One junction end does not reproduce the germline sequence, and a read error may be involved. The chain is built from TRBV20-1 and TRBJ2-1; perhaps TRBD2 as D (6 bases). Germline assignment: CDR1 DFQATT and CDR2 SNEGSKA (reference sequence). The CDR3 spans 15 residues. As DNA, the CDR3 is TGCGGTGCTAGAGATTTCGCGGGGTGGCGTAATGAGCAGTTCTTC. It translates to CGARDFAGWRNEQFF.

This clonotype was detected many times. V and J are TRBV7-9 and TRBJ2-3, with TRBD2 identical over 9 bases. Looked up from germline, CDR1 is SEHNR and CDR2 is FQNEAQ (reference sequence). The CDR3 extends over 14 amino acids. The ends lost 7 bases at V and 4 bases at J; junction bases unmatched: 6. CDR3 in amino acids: CASTGAGGADTQYF. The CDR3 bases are TGTGCCAGCACCGGAGCGGGGGGCGCAGATACGCAGTATTTT. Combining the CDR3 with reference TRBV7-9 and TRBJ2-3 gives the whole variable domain DTGVSQNPRHKITKRGQNVTFRCDPISEHNRLYWYRQTLGQGPEFLTYFQNEAQLEKSRLLSDRFSAERPKGSFSTLEIQRTEQGDSAMYLCASTGAGGADTQYFGPGTRLTVL.

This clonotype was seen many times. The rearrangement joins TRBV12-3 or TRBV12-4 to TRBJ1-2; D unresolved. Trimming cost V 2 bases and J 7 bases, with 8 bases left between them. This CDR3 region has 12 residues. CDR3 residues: CASSLKGSGYTF. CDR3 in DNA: TGTGCCAGCAGTTTAAAAGGGAGTGGCTACACCTTC.

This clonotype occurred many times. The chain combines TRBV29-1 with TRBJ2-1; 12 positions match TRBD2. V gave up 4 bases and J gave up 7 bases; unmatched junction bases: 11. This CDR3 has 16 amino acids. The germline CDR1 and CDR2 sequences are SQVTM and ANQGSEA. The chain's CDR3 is CSVVPGLAGTGNEQFF. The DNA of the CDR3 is TGCAGCGTTGTTCCTGGACTAGCGGGGACCGGGAATGAGCAGTTCTTC.

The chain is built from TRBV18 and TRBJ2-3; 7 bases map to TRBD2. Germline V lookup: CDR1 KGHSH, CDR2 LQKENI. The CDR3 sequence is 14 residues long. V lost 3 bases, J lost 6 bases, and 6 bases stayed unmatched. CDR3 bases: TGTGCCAGCTCACCGAGGACTAGTACGGATACGCAGTATTTT. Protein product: CASSPRTSTDTQYF. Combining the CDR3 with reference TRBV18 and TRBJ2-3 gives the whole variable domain NAGVMQNPRHLVRRRGQEARLRCSPMKGHSHVYWYRQLPEEGLKFMVYLQKENIIDESGMPKERFSAEFPKEGPSILRIQQVVRGDSAAYFCASSPRTSTDTQYFGPGTRLTVL.

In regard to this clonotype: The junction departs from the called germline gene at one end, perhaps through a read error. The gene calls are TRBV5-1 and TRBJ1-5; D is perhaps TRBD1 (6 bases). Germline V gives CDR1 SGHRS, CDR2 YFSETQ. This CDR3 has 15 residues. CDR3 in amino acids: CASSLTGNSNQHQHF. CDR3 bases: TGCGCCAGCAGCTTGACAGGGAATAGCAATCAGCACCAGCATTTT.

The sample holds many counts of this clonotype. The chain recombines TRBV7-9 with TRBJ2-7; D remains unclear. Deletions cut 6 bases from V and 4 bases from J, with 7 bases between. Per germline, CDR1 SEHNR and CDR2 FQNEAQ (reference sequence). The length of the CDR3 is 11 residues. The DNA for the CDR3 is TGTGCCAGCAGTACGTTGTACGAGCAGTACTTC. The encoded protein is CASSTLYEQYF.

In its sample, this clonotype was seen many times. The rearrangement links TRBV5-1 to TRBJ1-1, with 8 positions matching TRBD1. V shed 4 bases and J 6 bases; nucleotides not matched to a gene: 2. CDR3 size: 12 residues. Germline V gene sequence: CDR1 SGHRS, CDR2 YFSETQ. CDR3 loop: CASSTGGAEAFF. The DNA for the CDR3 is TGCGCCAGCAGCACAGGGGGGGCTGAAGCTTTCTTT.

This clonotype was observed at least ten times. The CDR3 coding sequence is TGTGCCAGCAGCCAAGATGGGGGGTATGAGCAGTTCTTC. Amino acid sequence: CASSQDGGYEQFF. The chain links TRBV3-1 to TRBJ2-1, with D tentatively TRBD2 (6 bases). The CDR3 loop spans 13 amino acids. The V gene lost 0 bases and the J gene lost 8 bases, with 8 bases spanning the gap. Germline CDR1 and CDR2: LGHDT and YNNKEL (reference sequence).

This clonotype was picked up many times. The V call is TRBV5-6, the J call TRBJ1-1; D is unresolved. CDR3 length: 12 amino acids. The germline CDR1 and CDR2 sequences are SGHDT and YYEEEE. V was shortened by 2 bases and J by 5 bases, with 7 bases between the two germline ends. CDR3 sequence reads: CASSFRPTEAFF. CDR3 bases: TGTGCCAGCAGCTTCAGACCTACTGAAGCTTTCTTT.

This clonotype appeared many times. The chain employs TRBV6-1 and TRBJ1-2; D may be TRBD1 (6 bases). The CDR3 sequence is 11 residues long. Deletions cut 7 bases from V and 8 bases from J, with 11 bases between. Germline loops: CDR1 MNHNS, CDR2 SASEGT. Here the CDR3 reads CASTDRLGYTF. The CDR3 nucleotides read TGTGCCAGCACCGACAGGCTGGGCTACACCTTC.

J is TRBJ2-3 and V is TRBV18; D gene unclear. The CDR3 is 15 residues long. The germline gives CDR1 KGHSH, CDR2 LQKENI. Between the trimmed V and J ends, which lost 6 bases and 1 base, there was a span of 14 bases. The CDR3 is CASSLLMAGTDTQYF. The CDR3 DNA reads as TGTGCCAGCTCCCTCCTAATGGCAGGCACAGATACGCAGTATTTT.

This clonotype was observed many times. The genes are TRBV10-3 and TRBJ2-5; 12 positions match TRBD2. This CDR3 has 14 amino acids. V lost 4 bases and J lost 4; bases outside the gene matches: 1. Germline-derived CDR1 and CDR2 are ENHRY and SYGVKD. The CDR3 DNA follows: TGTGCCATCAGTGCGACTAGCGGGAGAGAGACCCAGTACTTC. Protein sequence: CAISATSGRETQYF.

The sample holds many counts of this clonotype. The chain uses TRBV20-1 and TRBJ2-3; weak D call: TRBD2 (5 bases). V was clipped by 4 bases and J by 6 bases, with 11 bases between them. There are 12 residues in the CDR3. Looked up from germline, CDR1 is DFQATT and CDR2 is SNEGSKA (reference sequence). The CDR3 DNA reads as TGCAGTGCTACCTCCCCGGGGGATACGCAGTATTTT. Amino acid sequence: CSATSPGDTQYF.

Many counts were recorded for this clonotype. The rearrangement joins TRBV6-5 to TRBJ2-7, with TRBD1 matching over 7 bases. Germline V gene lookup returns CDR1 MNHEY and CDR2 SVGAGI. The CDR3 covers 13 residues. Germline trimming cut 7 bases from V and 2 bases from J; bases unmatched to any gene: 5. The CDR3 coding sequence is TGTGCCAGCACCGGGACAGCAACCTACGAGCAGTACTTC. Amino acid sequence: CASTGTATYEQYF.

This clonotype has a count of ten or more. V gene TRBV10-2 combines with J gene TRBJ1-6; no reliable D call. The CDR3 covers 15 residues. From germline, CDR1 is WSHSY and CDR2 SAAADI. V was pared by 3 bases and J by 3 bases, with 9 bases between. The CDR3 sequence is CASSDETNYNSPLHF. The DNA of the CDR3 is TGCGCCAGCAGTGATGAGACCAACTATAATTCACCCCTCCACTTT.

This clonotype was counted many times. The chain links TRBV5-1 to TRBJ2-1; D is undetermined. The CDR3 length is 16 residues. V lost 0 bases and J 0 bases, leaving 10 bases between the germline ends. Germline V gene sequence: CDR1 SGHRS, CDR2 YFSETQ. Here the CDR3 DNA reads TGCGCCAGCAGCTTGGAATTCGGGTACTCCTACAATGAGCAGTTCTTC. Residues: CASSLEFGYSYNEQFF. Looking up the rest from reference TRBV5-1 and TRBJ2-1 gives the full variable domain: KAGVTQTPRYLIKTRGQQVTLSCSPISGHRSVSWYQQTPGQGLQFLFEYFSETQRNKGNFPGRFSGRQFSNSRSEMNVSTLELGDSALYLCASSLEFGYSYNEQFFGPGTRLTVL.

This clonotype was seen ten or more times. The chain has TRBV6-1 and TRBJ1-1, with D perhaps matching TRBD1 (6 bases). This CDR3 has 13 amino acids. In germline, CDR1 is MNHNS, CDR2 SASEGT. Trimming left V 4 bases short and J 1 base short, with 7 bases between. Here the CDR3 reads CASSVQGNTEAFF. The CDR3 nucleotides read TGTGCCAGCAGTGTACAGGGGAACACTGAAGCTTTCTTT.

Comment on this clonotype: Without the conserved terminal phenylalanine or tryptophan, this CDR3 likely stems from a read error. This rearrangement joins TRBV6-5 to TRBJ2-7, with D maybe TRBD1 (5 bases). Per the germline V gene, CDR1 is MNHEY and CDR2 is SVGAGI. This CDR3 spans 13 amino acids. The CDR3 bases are TGTGACAGCAGTCAGGGTACCACCTACGAGCAGTACTTA. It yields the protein CDSSQGTTYEQYL.

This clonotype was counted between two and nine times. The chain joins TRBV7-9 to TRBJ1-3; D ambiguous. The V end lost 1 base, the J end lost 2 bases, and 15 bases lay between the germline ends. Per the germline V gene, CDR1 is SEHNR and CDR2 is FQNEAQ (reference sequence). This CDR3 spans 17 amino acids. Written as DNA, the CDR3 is TGTGCCAGCAGCTTAGGAATGGGGAAGCTTGCTGGAAACACCATATATTTT. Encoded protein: CASSLGMGKLAGNTIYF.

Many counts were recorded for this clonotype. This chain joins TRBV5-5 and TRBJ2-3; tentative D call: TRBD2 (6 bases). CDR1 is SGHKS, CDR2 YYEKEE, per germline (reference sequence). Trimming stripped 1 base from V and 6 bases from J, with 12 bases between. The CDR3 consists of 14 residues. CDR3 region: CASSLTGGRDTQYF. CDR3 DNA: TGTGCCAGCAGCTTGACCGGAGGGAGGGATACGCAGTATTTT.

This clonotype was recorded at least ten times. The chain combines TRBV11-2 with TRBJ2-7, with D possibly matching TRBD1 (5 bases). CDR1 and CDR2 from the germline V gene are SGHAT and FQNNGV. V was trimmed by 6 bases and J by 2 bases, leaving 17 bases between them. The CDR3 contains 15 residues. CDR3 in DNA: TGTGCCAGCAGACAACAGGTCCTGGGGCCCTACGAGCAGTACTTC. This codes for CASRQQVLGPYEQYF.

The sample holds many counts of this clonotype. CDR3 residues: CSVDWQNYGYTF. The CDR3 nucleotides are TGCAGCGTTGACTGGCAGAACTATGGCTACACCTTC. V is TRBV29-1 and J is TRBJ1-2; the D is unclear. Germline CDR1 SQVTM, CDR2 ANQGSEA. The CDR3 contains 12 residues. V was pared by 3 bases and J by 2 bases, with 7 bases between.

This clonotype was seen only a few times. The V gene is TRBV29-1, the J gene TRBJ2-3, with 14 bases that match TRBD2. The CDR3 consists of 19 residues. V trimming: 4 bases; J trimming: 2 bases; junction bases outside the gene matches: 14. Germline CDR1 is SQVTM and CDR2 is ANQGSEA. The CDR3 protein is CSVVLWGTSGGASTDTQYF. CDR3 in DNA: TGCAGCGTTGTTCTGTGGGGGACTAGCGGGGGAGCCTCCACAGATACGCAGTATTTT.

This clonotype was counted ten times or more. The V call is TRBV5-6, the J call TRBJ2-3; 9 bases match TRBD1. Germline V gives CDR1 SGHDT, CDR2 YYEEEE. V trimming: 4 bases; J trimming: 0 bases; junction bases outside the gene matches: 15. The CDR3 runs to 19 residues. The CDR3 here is CASSSTQGAASTSTDTQYF. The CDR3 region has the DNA TGTGCCAGCAGCAGCACACAGGGGGCCGCAAGTACTAGCACAGATACGCAGTATTTT.

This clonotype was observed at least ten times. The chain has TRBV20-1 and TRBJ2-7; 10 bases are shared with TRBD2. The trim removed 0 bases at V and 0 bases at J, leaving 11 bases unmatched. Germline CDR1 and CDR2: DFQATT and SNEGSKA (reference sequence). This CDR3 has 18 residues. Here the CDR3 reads CSARDRRVASGSSYEQYF. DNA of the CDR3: TGCAGTGCTAGAGATCGTAGAGTAGCTAGCGGGAGCTCCTACGAGCAGTACTTC.

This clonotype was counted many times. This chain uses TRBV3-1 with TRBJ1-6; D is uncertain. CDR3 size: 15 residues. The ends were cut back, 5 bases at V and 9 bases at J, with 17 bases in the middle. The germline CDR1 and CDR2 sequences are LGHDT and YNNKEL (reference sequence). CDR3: CASSLRNALGSPLHF. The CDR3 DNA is TGTGCCAGCAGCTTAAGGAATGCGCTAGGTTCACCCCTCCACTTT.

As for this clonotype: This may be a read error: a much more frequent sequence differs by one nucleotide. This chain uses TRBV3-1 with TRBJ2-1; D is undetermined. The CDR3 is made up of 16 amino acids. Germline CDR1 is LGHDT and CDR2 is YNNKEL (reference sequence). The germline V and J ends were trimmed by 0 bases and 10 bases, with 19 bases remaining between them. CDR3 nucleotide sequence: TGTGCCAGCAGCCAAGAGGGCGGTTTAAGCTCCTACGAGCAGTTCTTC. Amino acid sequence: CASSQEGGLSSYEQFF.

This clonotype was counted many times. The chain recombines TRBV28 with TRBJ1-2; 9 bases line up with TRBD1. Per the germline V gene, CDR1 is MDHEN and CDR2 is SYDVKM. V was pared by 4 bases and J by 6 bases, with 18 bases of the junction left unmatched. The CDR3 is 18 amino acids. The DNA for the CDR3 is TGTGCCAGCAGTTATTACCTCACGGGACAGGGACCCCCACATGGCTACACCTTC. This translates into CASSYYLTGQGPPHGYTF.

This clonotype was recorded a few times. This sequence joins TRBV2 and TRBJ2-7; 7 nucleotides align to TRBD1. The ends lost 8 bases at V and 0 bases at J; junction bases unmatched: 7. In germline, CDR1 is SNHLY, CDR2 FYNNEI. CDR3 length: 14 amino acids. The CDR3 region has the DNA TGTGCCAGCGGCGGACAGGTGCCCTCCTACGAGCAGTACTTC. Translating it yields CASGGQVPSYEQYF.